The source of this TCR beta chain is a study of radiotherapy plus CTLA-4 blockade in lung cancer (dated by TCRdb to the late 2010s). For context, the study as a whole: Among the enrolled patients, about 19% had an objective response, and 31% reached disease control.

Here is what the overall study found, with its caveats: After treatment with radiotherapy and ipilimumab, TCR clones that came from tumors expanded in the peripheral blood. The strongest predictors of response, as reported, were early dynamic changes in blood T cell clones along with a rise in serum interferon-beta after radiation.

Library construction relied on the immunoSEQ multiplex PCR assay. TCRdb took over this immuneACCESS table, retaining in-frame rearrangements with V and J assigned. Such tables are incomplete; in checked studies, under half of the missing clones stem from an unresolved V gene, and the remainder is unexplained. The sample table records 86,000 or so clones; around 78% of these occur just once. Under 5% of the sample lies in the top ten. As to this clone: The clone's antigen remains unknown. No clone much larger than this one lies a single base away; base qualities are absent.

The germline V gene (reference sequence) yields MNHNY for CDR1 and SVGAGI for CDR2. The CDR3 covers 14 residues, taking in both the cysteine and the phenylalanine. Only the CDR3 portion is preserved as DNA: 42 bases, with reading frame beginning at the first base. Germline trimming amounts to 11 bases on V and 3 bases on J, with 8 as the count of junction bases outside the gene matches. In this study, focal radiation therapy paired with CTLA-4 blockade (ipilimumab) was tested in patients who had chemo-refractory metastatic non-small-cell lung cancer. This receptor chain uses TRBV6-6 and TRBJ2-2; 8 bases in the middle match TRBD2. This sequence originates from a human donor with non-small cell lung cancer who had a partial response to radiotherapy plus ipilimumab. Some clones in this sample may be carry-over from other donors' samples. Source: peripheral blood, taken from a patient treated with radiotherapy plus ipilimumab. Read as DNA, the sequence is TGTGCCGTCCGGGGGGGCGTTGACACCGGGGAGCTGTTTTTT. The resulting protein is CAVRGGVDTGELFF.